A selection of T cell receptor beta chains follows, all from one sample in a study of cytomegalovirus exposure and HLA in healthy donors. Some clones are missing from TCRdb's copy, which holds only in-frame ones; the method was immunoSEQ multiplex PCR. The data hold more than 110,000 clones, with around 81% observed a single time. Sequencing was carried out using PBMCs. The receptors originated from a man between 35 and 55 years old in good health and CMV-seropositive. CDR3s include the opening cysteine and the closing phenylalanine or tryptophan. The D gene is left open where the match is weak. For some rows the clone size is stated as once, few or many, or as a class when expanded; others skip it.

CDR3 DNA,CDR3 protein,clone size,V gene,J gene,D gene
TGCGCCAGCAGCTTGGTTTCGGGACAGGGCCTCTACGAGCAGTACTTC,CASSLVSGQGLYEQYF,.,TRBV5-1,TRBJ2-7,TRBD1
TGTGCCAGCAGCTTCAGGGCGGGCAGGGGCATCCAAGAGACCCAGTACTTC,CASSFRAGRGIQETQYF,once,TRBV13,TRBJ2-5,.
TGTGCCAGCTCACTGACAGAATCCTACGAGCAGTACTTC,CASSLTESYEQYF,.,TRBV6-6,TRBJ2-7,.
TGCGCCAGCAGCCCAACCGGGACAGGGGGCTTCACAGATACGCAGTATTTT,CASSPTGTGGFTDTQYF,few,TRBV5-1,TRBJ2-3,TRBD1
TGTGCCAGCAGTTACTCCGGGGTTCAGTCAGATACGCAGTATTTT,CASSYSGVQSDTQYF,.,TRBV6-6,TRBJ2-3,.
TGTGCCAGCAGTACTAGCGGGGGATCCTACGAGCAGTACTTC,CASSTSGGSYEQYF,.,TRBV7-9,TRBJ2-7,TRBD2
TGTGCCACCAGCAGGGGCACAGGGAGGGCAAACACCGGGGAGCTGTTTTTT,CATSRGTGRANTGELFF,.,TRBV15,TRBJ2-2,.
TGCGCCAGCAGCTTCACACCAGGGGAGACCCAGTACTTC,CASSFTPGETQYF,.,TRBV5-1,TRBJ2-5,.
TGTGCCAGCTCACCAAGACCTGTCCCGGGACAGGGCCTGAACACTGAAGCTTTCTTT,CASSPRPVPGQGLNTEAFF,.,TRBV18,TRBJ1-1,TRBD1
TGTGCCAGCAGCTTCGGACAGGGAAATTCACCCCTCCACTTT,CASSFGQGNSPLHF,.,TRBV5-6,TRBJ1-6,TRBD1
TGTGCCAGCAGCTTATACGGGGGAGGGGAGATCGCCTACAATGAGCAGTTCTTC,CASSLYGGGEIAYNEQFF,.,TRBV7-8,TRBJ2-1,TRBD2
TGTGCCAGCAGTTTAGCACCTCGACTAGCGGGAGTATACGAGCAGTACTTC,CASSLAPRLAGVYEQYF,.,TRBV27,TRBJ2-7,TRBD2
TGTGCCAGCAGCTTCTCGGGGGAGTACTACGAGCAGTACTTC,CASSFSGEYYEQYF,.,TRBV7-8,TRBJ2-7,.
TGCGCCAGCAGGAACTCGGGACAGGGGGGGGATGAGCAGTTCTTC,CASRNSGQGGDEQFF,.,TRBV10-2,TRBJ2-1,TRBD1
TGCGCCAGCAGCCAAGGGGGACTGCTTAACTATGGCTACACCTTC,CASSQGGLLNYGYTF,.,TRBV4-3,TRBJ1-2,.
TGCGCCAGCAGCCAAGATCGGGCGGGGATGAGCACAGATACGCAGTATTTT,CASSQDRAGMSTDTQYF,.,TRBV4-3,TRBJ2-3,.
TGCGCCAGCAGCCAAGAGGGACAGGGCCCACACGAGCAGTACTTC,CASSQEGQGPHEQYF,few,TRBV4-3,TRBJ2-7,TRBD1
TGTGCCAGCAGCCGGACAGGGGCTGATGAAAAACTGTTTTTT,CASSRTGADEKLFF,.,TRBV7-9,TRBJ1-4,TRBD1
TGTGCCAGCAGCCTCGGGACAGGGGGCTACGAGCAGTACTTC,CASSLGTGGYEQYF,.,TRBV5-6,TRBJ2-7,TRBD1
TGTGCCAGCAGCTTAGGAGGGGGGGGGTACACTGAAGCTTTCTTT,CASSLGGGGYTEAFF,.,TRBV7-6,TRBJ1-1,.
TGTGCCAGCAGTTTACTCTGGAACACTGAAGCTTTCTTT,CASSLLWNTEAFF,once,TRBV28,TRBJ1-1,.
TGTGCCAGCAGCATCTCGGGTCCTTGGTCCCAAGAGACCCAGTACTTC,CASSISGPWSQETQYF,.,TRBV27,TRBJ2-5,.
TGTGCCACCAGCGGAAATCCGGGACAGGGGGCGCGCGAGCAGTACTTC,CATSGNPGQGAREQYF,.,TRBV15,TRBJ2-7,TRBD1
TGTGCCAGCAGTGAGGGGCATGGCTACACCTTC,CASSEGHGYTF,.,TRBV2,TRBJ1-2,.
TGCGCCAGCAGTGGTATCTTAGCGGGGAGCTCCTACAATGAGCAGTTCTTC,CASSGILAGSSYNEQFF,.,TRBV10-1,TRBJ2-1,TRBD2
TGTGCCAGCAGCTTATCCGGCACAGATACGCAGTATTTT,CASSLSGTDTQYF,.,TRBV7-2,TRBJ2-3,.
TGCGCCAGCAAGGGACAGGGGAGGGAGATTGGCTACACCTTC,CASKGQGREIGYTF,.,TRBV10-2,TRBJ1-2,TRBD1
TGCGCCAGCAGCTTGGACGCGGGGGGAGAGACCCAGTACTTC,CASSLDAGGETQYF,.,TRBV5-1,TRBJ2-5,TRBD2
TGTGCCAGCAGTATGACACTGACATACAATGAGCAGTTCTTC,CASSMTLTYNEQFF,.,TRBV2,TRBJ2-1,.
TGTGCCAGCAGCCGAAGGGCAGGGGAGACCCAGTACTTC,CASSRRAGETQYF,.,TRBV5-5,TRBJ2-5,.
TGTGCCAGCAGCCGGGAACCCTACGAGCAGTACTTC,CASSREPYEQYF,.,TRBV28,TRBJ2-7,.
TGTGCCAGCAGAAAGATCCCGAGACAGTCTAACTATGGCTACACCTTC,CASRKIPRQSNYGYTF,once,TRBV2,TRBJ1-2,.
TGTGCCAGCAGCGCCGGGGACAGGGGTACGGACGAGCAGTACTTC,CASSAGDRGTDEQYF,few,TRBV7-9,TRBJ2-7,TRBD1
TGTGCCAGCAGTACATTGGCAGGGATGAACACTGAAGCTTTCTTT,CASSTLAGMNTEAFF,.,TRBV28,TRBJ1-1,.
TGTGCCAGCAGCTTAGGGTGGACAGCCCAAGAGACCCAGTACTTC,CASSLGWTAQETQYF,once,TRBV7-9,TRBJ2-5,.
TGTGCCAGCAGAACCGGACAGGGGGTGGACGGGGAGCTGTTTTTT,CASRTGQGVDGELFF,.,TRBV5-4,TRBJ2-2,TRBD1
TGTGCCAGCAGTACCAACCAGGGGGCTTGGCAGACCCAGTACTTC,CASSTNQGAWQTQYF,.,TRBV28,TRBJ2-5,TRBD1
TGTGCCAGTAGTAATCCCTTAGAGACCCAGTACTTC,CASSNPLETQYF,.,TRBV19,TRBJ2-5,.
TGCGCCAGCATGCCGGGACAATCAGATACGCAGTATTTT,CASMPGQSDTQYF,.,TRBV5-1,TRBJ2-3,.
TGTGCCAGCAGCTTAGAGCTACAGCTCCAGCATTTT,CASSLELQLQHF,.,TRBV7-8,TRBJ1-5,.
TGCGCCAGCAGCCAAGAGCTCGACAATAACTATGGCTACACCTTC,CASSQELDNNYGYTF,.,TRBV4-1,TRBJ1-2,.
TGTGCCAGCAGCAGACAGGAGATGAACACTGAAGCTTTCTTT,CASSRQEMNTEAFF,.,TRBV7-8,TRBJ1-1,.
TGCGCCAGCAGCCAAGACCCTGGCTTATCGGGCGGGGAGCTGTTTTTT,CASSQDPGLSGGELFF,.,TRBV4-3,TRBJ2-2,.
TGTGCCTCGGGGGGGCTAGGGCACGGATACGAGCAGTACTTC,CASGGLGHGYEQYF,.,TRBV30,TRBJ2-7,TRBD2
TGTGCCAGCAGCTTGTTAACGGGACAAATGAACACTGAAGCTTTCTTT,CASSLLTGQMNTEAFF,few,TRBV5-6,TRBJ1-1,.
TGTGCCAGCAGCTTGTCGGTGAACACTGAAGCTTTCTTT,CASSLSVNTEAFF,.,TRBV5-4,TRBJ1-1,.
TGTGCCAGCAGCTTAGTGCCCGACAGATACGAGCAGTACTTC,CASSLVPDRYEQYF,.,TRBV11-2,TRBJ2-7,.
TGTGCCAGCAGCTTTACGGGGGGGGACTATGGCTACACCTTC,CASSFTGGDYGYTF,.,TRBV5-4,TRBJ1-2,.
TGCGCCAGCAGTGGACAGGGGGGAAATAATTCACCCCTCCACTTT,CASSGQGGNNSPLHF,.,TRBV10-2,TRBJ1-6,TRBD1
TGTGCCTCGACAGGGAACGGCTACACCTTC,CASTGNGYTF,.,TRBV30,TRBJ1-2,TRBD1
TGTGCCAGTAGTATACAGAGCTGGGCGAACACTGAAGCTTTCTTT,CASSIQSWANTEAFF,few,TRBV19,TRBJ1-1,.
TGTGCCAGCAGCCTTACTAGCGGAGTCTACGAGCAGTACTTC,CASSLTSGVYEQYF,once,TRBV7-2,TRBJ2-7,TRBD2
TGTGCCAGCAGCAGGAAAGGGACTAGCGGGAGCGGGCGGCAAGAGACCCAGTACTTC,CASSRKGTSGSGRQETQYF,.,TRBV7-2,TRBJ2-5,TRBD2
TGCGCCAGCAGCTTGGGTGACAGGGGGGCCTATGGCTACACCTTC,CASSLGDRGAYGYTF,once,TRBV5-1,TRBJ1-2,TRBD1